This record concerns one T cell receptor (beta chain) sequence. This clone occurred once. Its antigen remains undetermined. No base quality information exists; no much larger clone differs at one position. This sample was included in a study of blood T cell repertoires in COVID-19 (dated by TCRdb to 2018 to 2020). Regarding the study in general: Samples from collaborators originated in the United States, Italy and Spain and spanned both the acute and convalescent phases of COVID-19. HLA class I and class II types, where available, came from metadata supplied by the sample provider rather than from assay-based typing. Samples came from the ongoing ImmuneRACE study (first 160 participants) plus 1,254 subjects from 6 global collaborators. The dataset comprised deeply sampled blood TCRbeta repertoires from subjects exposed to, actively infected with, or recovered from COVID-19. A de-identified subject ID, COVID-19 status, age in years and sex were almost always included in the sample metadata. The repertoires were released in a freely available public database meant as a resource for research on the immune response to SARS-CoV-2. The prospective study material was composed of cDNA or gDNA derived from T cells, B-cell-depleted T cells, or PBMCs. Broad study findings and their caveats: The amount of clinical and demographic metadata varied by source and participant and was provided uncurated.

The immunoSEQ Assay, a bias-controlled multiplex PCR, was used to amplify TCRbeta CDR3 regions from genomic DNA. In the source study's methods: The number of nucleated cells in each sample was estimated from the amplification of reference gene primers within the assay. Sequence reads were collapsed and filtered to measure the absolute abundance of every unique TCRbeta CDR3 rearrangement. Productive Simpson clonality was computed per sample as the square root of Simpson's diversity index over productive rearrangements. TCRdb carries this immuneACCESS record with in-frame sequences only. Its versions omit some clonotypes, under half of them owing to an unresolved V gene in the studies checked, with the rest unexplained. V, J and clone size are those of that table, while D and trimming were read from the DNA. The sample yields about 250,000 clones; roughly 85% were counted once. In total, the top ten clones hold about 9.1% of the sample.

The trim is 0 bases for V and 1 base for J, with a gap of 6 bases between the germline ends. According to the germline V gene (reference sequence), CDR1 reads LNHDA and CDR2 reads SQIVND. The CDR3 holds 14 amino acids from the cysteine to the phenylalanine. Only the CDR3 DNA stays, 42 bases, in frame from base 1. Enrolling through a virtual design, the prospective study's participants ranged in age from about 18 to 100 years and lived across 24 United States geographic areas. In the prospective study, participants were assigned to cohorts based on the clinical history participants reported in a screening survey and a study questionnaire. Mobile phlebotomists in the prospective study collected whole blood, serum and a nasopharyngeal or oropharyngeal swab from every participant. Participants in the prospective study had the option to provide additional blood draws and questionnaires over a roughly two-month period. Blood samples from the prospective study were shipped frozen or at room temperature prior to DNA extraction.

The clonotype comes from a woman in her forties or fifties with acute COVID-19. The sample consisted of PBMCs or T cells enriched from blood (not recorded which). The chain couples TRBV19 to TRBJ1-1; no D gene is confidently identified. The CDR3 region reads CASSIDTRNTEAFF. The bases are TGTGCCAGTAGTATAGACACTCGGAACACTGAAGCTTTCTTT.